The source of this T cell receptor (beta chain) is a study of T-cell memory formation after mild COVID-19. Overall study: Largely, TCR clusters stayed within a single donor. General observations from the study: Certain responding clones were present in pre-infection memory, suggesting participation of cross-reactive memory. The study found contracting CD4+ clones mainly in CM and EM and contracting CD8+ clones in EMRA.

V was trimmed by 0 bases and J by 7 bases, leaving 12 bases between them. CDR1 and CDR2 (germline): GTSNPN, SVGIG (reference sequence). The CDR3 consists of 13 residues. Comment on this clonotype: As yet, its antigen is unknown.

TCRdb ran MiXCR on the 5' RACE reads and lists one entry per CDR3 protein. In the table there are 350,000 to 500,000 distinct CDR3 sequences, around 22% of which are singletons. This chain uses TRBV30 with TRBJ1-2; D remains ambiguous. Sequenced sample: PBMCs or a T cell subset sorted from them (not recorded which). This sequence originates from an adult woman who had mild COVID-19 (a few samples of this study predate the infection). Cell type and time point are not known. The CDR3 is CAWSVQFGSGYTF. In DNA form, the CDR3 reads TGTGCCTGGAGTGTACAGTTCGGTTCTGGCTACACCTTC.